This T cell receptor beta chain was identified in a study of cytomegalovirus exposure and HLA in healthy donors. To note about this clone: Its antigen is currently unknown.

The CDR3 is 15 residues long. In the PCR, 60 Vbeta and 13 Jbeta primers were used. Profiled with immunoSEQ multiplex PCR; TCRdb holds only in-frame clones, not every one. This sample has 95,000 to 150,000 clones, with about three quarters found just once. Study-level findings and limits: Among donors in an Asian-associated ancestry cluster, a later analysis reportedly found fewer N-insertions than the roughly 700-donor mean. Later analysis showed TCR association rates varying by HLA locus, highest for DRB1 and lowest for HLA-C.

The chain is built from TRBV21-1 and TRBJ1-1; TRBD1, the table's D call, was not compared with the DNA. TRBV21-1 has pseudogene status. The source material was PBMCs. This TCR derives from a man aged 30-40 years in good health and CMV-seronegative. This CDR3 is CASSKVNSPNTEAFF. CDR3 DNA: TGTGCCAGCAGCAAAGTGAACAGCCCAAACACTGAAGCTTTCTTT.